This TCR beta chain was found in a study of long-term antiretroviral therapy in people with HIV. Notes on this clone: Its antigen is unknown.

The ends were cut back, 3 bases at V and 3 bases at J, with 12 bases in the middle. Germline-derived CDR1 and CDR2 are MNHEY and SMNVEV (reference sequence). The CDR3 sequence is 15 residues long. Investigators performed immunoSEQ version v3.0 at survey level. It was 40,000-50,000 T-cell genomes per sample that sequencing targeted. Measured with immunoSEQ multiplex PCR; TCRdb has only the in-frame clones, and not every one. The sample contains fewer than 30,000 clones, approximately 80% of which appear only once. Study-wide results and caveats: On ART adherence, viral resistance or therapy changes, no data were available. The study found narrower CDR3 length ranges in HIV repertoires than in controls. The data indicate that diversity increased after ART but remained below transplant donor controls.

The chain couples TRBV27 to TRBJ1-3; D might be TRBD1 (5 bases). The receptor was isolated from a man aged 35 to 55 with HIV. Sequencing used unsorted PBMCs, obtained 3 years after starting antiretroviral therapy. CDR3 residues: CASSFNPGNGNTIYF. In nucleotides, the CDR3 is TGTGCCAGCAGTTTTAATCCAGGGAATGGAAACACCATATATTTT.